This T cell receptor beta chain originates from a study of T cell responses to AZD1222 COVID-19 vaccine. Study-level findings and limits: The study found vaccine-associated CD4 TCRs spanning spike, dominant at 160-218 and 743-854. Donors skewed white British and female; clonal diversity was possibly underestimated. Epitopes outside B.1.351 and B.1.1.7 mutated regions reportedly drew nearly half of spike TCRs.

This clone was observed once. Its cognate antigen is unknown. This CDR3 has 13 residues. V shed 3 bases and J shed 7 bases, with 9 bases lying between them. Libraries were prepared by immunoSEQ multiplex PCR; TCRdb keeps only in-frame clonotypes and omits some of them. The sample lists some 150,000 clones, roughly 92% occurring once. The receptor was derived from an adult who received the AZD1222 COVID-19 vaccine. The J gene is TRBJ2-2, the V gene TRBV12-3 or TRBV12-4; D uncertain. Specimen: peripheral blood, collected 28 days after the second AZD1222 dose. CDR3 region: CASSLVSGGELFF. CDR3 in DNA: TGTGCCAGCAGTTTGGTCTCCGGCGGGGAGCTGTTTTTT.